This record concerns one TCR beta chain sequence. Its antigen remains unidentified. PCR employed 60 Vbeta and 13 Jbeta primers. Repertoires were generated with immunoSEQ multiplex PCR, while TCRdb's copy carries only in-frame clones and drops some. The data contain more than 90,000 clones, 65% to 75% of them singletons. The sample originates from a study of cytomegalovirus exposure and HLA in healthy donors. Study-wide points: A missense variant in DCLRE1C was later tied to TCR beta V- and J-gene trimming.

The origin of this receptor is a man aged 25-45 years in good health and CMV-seropositive. Material for sequencing was PBMCs.

The CDR3 nucleotides are TGTGCCAGCAGTAGTAGGACACCAGGGTCCGATACGCAGTATTTT. Its translation is CASSSRTPGSDTQYF. The rearrangement uses TRBV6-5 and TRBJ2-3; TRBD1 might be the D (5 bases). This CDR3 spans 15 amino acids. Trimming removed 5 bases at V and 6 bases at J, with 18 bases between. Germline CDR1 MNHEY, CDR2 SVGAGI.